This note documents a single TCR beta chain sequence. What it recognizes is unknown. The record originates from a study of cytomegalovirus exposure and HLA in healthy donors. Regarding the study as a whole: The study recorded 160 or so TCR beta chains that were cytomegalovirus-associated. Earlier analysis looked at TCR beta V segments, and most were productive about 90% or about 30% of the time.

The CDR3 has 18 residues. Per germline, CDR1 SGHVS and CDR2 FNYEAQ. V lost 0 bases and J lost 0; bases outside the gene matches: 9. Primers included in the PCR were 60 Vbeta and 13 Jbeta primers. Using immunoSEQ multiplex PCR, the repertoire was profiled, and TCRdb retains in-frame clones only, with some absent. The table shows approximately 150,000 clones, with 76% occurring only once. Sequencing was carried out using PBMCs. The chain joins TRBV7-6 to TRBJ2-3; 7 bases line up with TRBD2. This clonotype originated in a male donor in good health and CMV-seronegative. CDR3 bases: TGTGCCAGCAGCTTAGCCGGGCCAGCGGGGTATAGCACAGATACGCAGTATTTT. This codes for CASSLAGPAGYSTDTQYF. Variable domain in full (rest from reference TRBV7-6 and TRBJ2-3): GAGVSQSPRYKVTKRGQDVALRCDPISGHVSLYWYRQALGQGPEFLTYFNYEAQQDKSGLPNDRFSAERPEGSISTLTIQRTEQRDSAMYRCASSLAGPAGYSTDTQYFGPGTRLTVL.